This T cell receptor beta chain was obtained from a study of OX40 agonist ivuxolimab in advanced cancers. With 3 bases removed from V and 1 base from J, the gap between germline ends came to 16 bases. From germline, CDR1 is LNHDA and CDR2 SQIVND (reference sequence). The length of the CDR3 is 17 residues. As concerns this clone: Antigen specificity is unknown.

Only in-frame clones appear in the TCRdb table, and some are missing; sequencing was by immunoSEQ multiplex PCR. The sample has some 87,000 clones, about 90% seen once. General observations from the study: Compared with CD4+, CD8+ T cells on average had more expanded clones.

The specimen comprised CD4+ or CD8+ T cells sorted from blood, sampled in a trial of the OX40 agonist ivuxolimab. This TCR came from an adult with an advanced solid tumor such as melanoma, head and neck, liver or kidney cancer. The chain has TRBV19 and TRBJ1-5; possibly TRBD1 for D (6 bases). Written as DNA, the CDR3 is TGTGCCAGTAGTATTATCCCCGGGCAGGGGAGCAATCAGCCCCAGCATTTT. Encoded protein: CASSIIPGQGSNQPQHF.